These 32 T cell receptor beta chains came from one sample sequenced in a study of human T cells and chemical hapten exposure. Regarding time point: patch test 3, about 24 weeks after DPC sensitization. The treatment here: therapeutic diphenylcyclopropenone sensitization with weekly scalp DPC. The template was total RNA from unfractionated whole blood. Via MiXCR, TCRdb re-called the RACE reads, giving one row per CDR3 protein. The data hold some 36,000 distinct CDR3 sequences, with around 9.5% observed a single time. The material was whole blood, obtained in connection with sensitization to the hapten diphenylcyclopropenone (DPC). These receptors were obtained from a man aged 45-65 years with alopecia areata. Some clones in this sample may be carry-over from other donors' samples.

On this clonotype: A much larger clone lies one base from this, so it may be a read error. The chain is built from TRBV6-1 and TRBJ2-7; possibly TRBD1 for D (6 bases). Germline V CDR1 and CDR2: MNHNS, SASEGT. V lost 4 bases and J lost 3, with 10 bases in between. This CDR3 is 13 amino acids long. As DNA, the CDR3 is TGTGCCAGCAGTGTAGAGGGGGACTACGAGCAGTACTTC. This gives the protein CASSVEGDYEQYF.

This clonotype has a count of ten or more. As DNA, the CDR3 is TGTGCCATCGGCGCCCGGGGGGCTAATCAGCCCCAGCATTTT. Amino acid sequence: CAIGARGANQPQHF. V usage is TRBV10-3 and J usage is TRBJ1-5, with TRBD1 as a possible D gene (6 bases). V was clipped by 8 bases and J by 4 bases, with 15 bases between them. Germline V gives CDR1 ENHRY, CDR2 SYGVKD. This CDR3 region has 14 residues.

In its sample, this clonotype was seen many times. V is TRBV20-1 and J is TRBJ1-1; the D is unclear. The CDR3 is made up of 17 amino acids. Trimming took 0 bases from V and 0 from J, leaving 17 bases between them. Germline lookup yields CDR1 DFQATT and CDR2 SNEGSKA (reference sequence). CDR3 protein: CSARDLTYLLMNTEAFF. The CDR3 nucleotides are TGCAGTGCTAGAGACCTGACTTATTTACTCATGAACACTGAAGCTTTCTTT.

This rearrangement joins TRBV29-1 to TRBJ1-1; D gene unclear. The germline gives CDR1 SQVTM, CDR2 ANQGSEA. CDR3 length: 14 amino acids. V lost 4 bases and J lost 0, with 12 bases in between. In nucleotides, the CDR3 is TGCAGCGTTGCCCGGACGATCCTGAACACTGAAGCTTTCTTT. Translated: CSVARTILNTEAFF.

Many counts were recorded for this clonotype. The J gene is TRBJ2-1, the V gene TRBV7-8; D remains ambiguous. Deletions cut 5 bases from V and 7 bases from J, with 15 bases between. The CDR3 is 14 amino acids. Germline CDR1 and CDR2: SGHVS and FQNEAQ. CDR3 sequence: CASSPHYSLNEQFF. For the CDR3, the DNA is TGTGCCAGCAGCCCTCACTACAGTCTGAATGAGCAGTTCTTC. Full variable domain (missing parts from reference TRBV7-8 and TRBJ2-1): GAGVSQSPRYKVAKRGQDVALRCDPISGHVSLFWYQQALGQGPEFLTYFQNEAQLDKSGLPSDRFFAERPEGSVSTLKIQRTQQEDSAVYLCASSPHYSLNEQFFGPGTRLTVL.

Many counts were recorded for this clonotype. The chain is built from TRBV20-1 and TRBJ1-3; a weak D match, TRBD1 (5 bases). The CDR3 extends over 14 amino acids. From germline, CDR1 is DFQATT and CDR2 SNEGSKA (reference sequence). The germline V and J ends were trimmed by 0 bases and 5 bases, with 11 bases remaining between them. CDR3 in DNA: TGCAGTGCTAGAGATGGGGGTACAAGAAACACCATATATTTT. Translated: CSARDGGTRNTIYF.

CDR3 nucleotides: TGCAGCGTTGAAGATCCCGGGGCCTACGAGCAGTACTTC. It encodes CSVEDPGAYEQYF. The chain has TRBV29-1 and TRBJ2-7, with a tentative D call TRBD2 (5 bases). V gave up 0 bases and J gave up 2 bases, with 8 bases separating them. The CDR3 sequence is 13 residues long. Germline assignment: CDR1 SQVTM and CDR2 ANQGSEA.

The V and J genes are TRBV6-6 and TRBJ2-5, with 7 bases that match TRBD2. CDR1 is MNHNY and CDR2 is SVGAGI in the germline V gene (reference sequence). This CDR3 spans 16 amino acids. Unmatched junction bases numbered 12, after V lost 5 bases and J lost 3 bases. Here the CDR3 reads CASSTPGLLAEETQYF. The CDR3 DNA is TGTGCCAGCAGTACCCCGGGGCTCCTAGCGGAAGAGACCCAGTACTTC.

This clonotype was seen only once. The chain joins TRBV4-2 to TRBJ1-1; D unresolved. Germline CDR1 is LGHNA and CDR2 is YNFKEQ. Trimming took 1 base from V and 3 from J, leaving 9 bases between them. CDR3 size: 14 residues. The chain's CDR3 is CASSQAPLDTEAFF. CDR3 bases: TGTGCCAGCAGCCAAGCCCCTCTGGACACTGAAGCTTTCTTT.

The chain employs TRBV9 and TRBJ2-3; 8 nucleotides line up with TRBD1. Trimming removed 0 bases from V and 6 bases from J; junction bases left unmatched: 6. CDR3 length: 15 residues. The germline V gene encodes CDR1 SGDLS and CDR2 YYNGEE. CDR3 DNA: TGTGCCAGCAGCGTAGAAGGGACAGGCGGGGATACGCAGTATTTT. Its translation is CASSVEGTGGDTQYF.

This clonotype was observed many times. V usage is TRBV7-9 and J usage is TRBJ2-3, with D tentatively TRBD2 (6 bases). With 2 bases removed from V and 5 bases from J, the gap between germline ends came to 8 bases. In germline, CDR1 is SEHNR, CDR2 FQNEAQ (reference sequence). The CDR3 covers 13 residues. CDR3 bases: TGTGCCAGCAGCTTACCGGGAGTAGATACGCAGTATTTT. Its protein is CASSLPGVDTQYF.

This clonotype occurred once. This chain links TRBV6-1 with TRBJ2-3, with 8 bases identical to TRBD2. CDR1 is MNHNS and CDR2 is SASEGT in the germline V gene. The CDR3 length is 12 residues. V trimming: 5 bases; J trimming: 7 bases; junction bases outside the gene matches: 2. The CDR3 reads CASSFSGNTQYF. Here the CDR3 DNA reads TGTGCCAGCAGTTTTAGCGGGAATACGCAGTATTTT.

The V and J genes are TRBV6-4 and TRBJ1-4, with D unclear. This CDR3 has 15 amino acids. The V and J ends lost 2 bases and 11 bases respectively, with 18 bases between them. The germline gives CDR1 MRHNA, CDR2 SNTAGT. In DNA form, the CDR3 reads TGTGCCAGCAGTGACGATTCTAGGGCGCCGTGGAAACTGTTTTTT. As protein: CASSDDSRAPWKLFF.

This clonotype was observed many times. The chain joins TRBV9 to TRBJ2-7; the match to TRBD2 covers 9 bases. After removal of 2 bases from V and 4 bases from J, the junction contained 4 bases not matched to a gene. Germline V gene data show CDR1 as SGDLS and CDR2 as YYNGEE. This CDR3 is 14 amino acids long. The CDR3 spells CASSVGTSTYEQYF. The CDR3 nucleotides are TGTGCCAGCAGCGTTGGGACTAGCACTTACGAGCAGTACTTC. The full variable domain, its missing parts supplied by reference TRBV9 and TRBJ2-7, is DSGVTQTPKHLITATGQRVTLRCSPRSGDLSVYWYQQSLDQGLQFLIQYYNGEERAKGNILERFSAQQFPDLHSELNLSSLELGDSALYFCASSVGTSTYEQYFGPGTRLTVT.

This clonotype was seen only a few times. The V and J genes are TRBV28 and TRBJ2-1, with TRBD2 matching 9 bases. With V trimmed by 7 bases and J by 8 bases, 12 bases remained unmatched. CDR1 is MDHEN and CDR2 is SYDVKM in the germline V gene. This CDR3 region has 15 residues. CDR3 bases: TGTGCCAGCACCCGAGCTAGCGGGGACTGGGATGAGCAGTTCTTC. This codes for CASTRASGDWDEQFF.

This clonotype was observed many times. Here the CDR3 reads CSVLKYTEAFF. In nucleotides, the CDR3 is TGCAGCGTTTTAAAATACACTGAAGCTTTCTTT. The J gene is TRBJ1-1, the V gene TRBV29-1, with D unclear. V dropped 5 bases and J dropped 3 bases, with 7 bases sitting between them. CDR3 length: 11 amino acids. CDR1 and CDR2 (germline): SQVTM, ANQGSEA. Variable domain in full (rest from reference TRBV29-1 and TRBJ1-1): SAVISQKPSRDICQRGTSLTIQCQVDSQVTMMFWYRQQPGQSLTLIATANQGSEATYESGFVIDKFPISRPNLTFSTLTVSNMSPEDSSIYLCSVLKYTEAFFGQGTRLTVV.

The chain carries TRBV29-1 and TRBJ2-7, with a tentative D call TRBD1 (6 bases). CDR3 size: 11 residues. Per germline, CDR1 SQVTM and CDR2 ANQGSEA. Trimming shortened V by 5 bases and J by 4 bases, and 9 bases separated the two germline ends. The CDR3 nucleotides are TGCAGCGTTATCAGGGGTTACGAGCAGTACTTC. Its translation is CSVIRGYEQYF.

This clonotype was observed a handful of times. The CDR3 nucleotides read TGTGCCAGCAGCTTGCCGACAGGGGGACTCCAAGAGACCCAGTACTTC. Its protein is CASSLPTGGLQETQYF. The J gene is TRBJ2-5, the V gene TRBV7-9; 9 bases fit TRBD1. The CDR3 contains 16 residues. The germline CDR1 and CDR2 sequences are SEHNR and FQNEAQ (reference sequence). J gave up 1 base and V 3 bases, and 6 bases lay outside the gene matches.

This clonotype was counted at least ten times. This chain links TRBV19 with TRBJ1-5, with TRBD1 as a possible D gene (6 bases). The CDR3 has 14 amino acids. Trimming stripped 5 bases from V and 5 bases from J, with 13 bases between. Per germline, CDR1 LNHDA and CDR2 SQIVND (reference sequence). CDR3 in amino acids: CASSPRQEYQPQHF. The CDR3, as DNA: TGTGCCAGTAGTCCCCGACAGGAGTATCAGCCCCAGCATTTT. The full variable domain, rest sourced from reference TRBV19 and TRBJ1-5, is DGGITQSPKYLFRKEGQNVTLSCEQNLNHDAMYWYRQDPGQGLRLIYYSQIVNDFQKGDIAEGYSVSREKKESFPLTVTSAQKNPTAFYLCASSPRQEYQPQHFGDGTRLSIL.

This clonotype was seen ten or more times. The rearrangement links TRBV29-1 to TRBJ2-5, with a tentative D call TRBD2 (5 bases). The CDR3 is 13 residues long. V lost 2 bases, J lost 3 bases, and 10 bases lay in between. Germline CDR1 SQVTM, CDR2 ANQGSEA. CDR3 amino acids: CSVESMGEETQYF. The CDR3 region has the DNA TGCAGCGTTGAATCGATGGGAGAAGAGACCCAGTACTTC. The full variable domain, with the rest looked up from reference TRBV29-1 and TRBJ2-5, is SAVISQKPSRDICQRGTSLTIQCQVDSQVTMMFWYRQQPGQSLTLIATANQGSEATYESGFVIDKFPISRPNLTFSTLTVSNMSPEDSSIYLCSVESMGEETQYFGPGTRLLVL.

This clonotype was detected many times. The chain recombines TRBV28 with TRBJ2-3, with D possibly matching TRBD1 (6 bases). The V gene lost 5 bases and the J gene lost 5 bases, with 11 bases spanning the gap. This CDR3 has 13 amino acids. Germline V CDR1 and CDR2: MDHEN, SYDVKM. Here the CDR3 reads CASSPQGIDTQYF. The CDR3 DNA reads TGTGCCAGCAGTCCACAGGGTATAGATACGCAGTATTTT.

This chain joins TRBV29-1 and TRBJ1-1; tentative D call: TRBD1 (5 bases). The germline gives CDR1 SQVTM, CDR2 ANQGSEA. This CDR3 region has 14 residues. V was pared by 2 bases and J by 1 base, with 11 bases between. The CDR3 spells CSVERGSWNTEAFF. CDR3 in DNA: TGCAGCGTTGAAAGGGGTTCGTGGAACACTGAAGCTTTCTTT.

This chain joins TRBV15 and TRBJ1-5, with unresolved D. This CDR3 region has 15 residues. Germline V gene sequence: CDR1 LNHNV, CDR2 YYDKDF (reference sequence). The V end lost 0 bases, the J end lost 1 base, and 7 bases lay between the germline ends. The CDR3 DNA follows: TGTGCCACCAGCAGAGATCCCGGCAGCAATCAGCCCCAGCATTTT. Residues: CATSRDPGSNQPQHF.

This clonotype appeared many times. The V gene is TRBV28, the J gene TRBJ1-6, with 8 nucleotides matching TRBD1. Germline lookup yields CDR1 MDHEN and CDR2 SYDVKM. The CDR3 runs to 16 residues. J gave up 8 bases and V 2 bases, and 8 bases lay outside the gene matches. The CDR3 spells CASSLPLTGADSPLHF. The CDR3 DNA follows: TGTGCCAGCAGTTTACCTCTGACAGGGGCGGATTCACCCCTCCACTTT.

This clonotype was observed many times. This CDR3 is CASSSQRTVRETQYF. The CDR3 bases are TGTGCCAGCAGCTCCCAGAGGACTGTTCGGGAGACCCAGTACTTC. The V gene is TRBV11-2, the J gene TRBJ2-5; possible D gene TRBD2, 5 bases. Germline V CDR1 and CDR2: SGHAT, FQNNGV. Trimming shortened V by 4 bases and J by 5 bases, and 17 bases separated the two germline ends. This CDR3 has 15 amino acids.

This clonotype has a handful of counts. CDR3 in DNA: TGTGCCAGCAGCCAAGACGGCCTAGCGGGAGGACCCTACAATGAGCAGTTCTTC. It yields the protein CASSQDGLAGGPYNEQFF. The chain recombines TRBV3-2 with TRBJ2-1; TRBD2 reflects the table's D call only, with no check against the DNA. TRBV3-2 is a documented pseudogene. The CDR3 runs 18 residues.

This clonotype has more than one count but fewer than ten. The V and J genes are TRBV7-9 and TRBJ1-3; no clear D gene. The V end lost 5 bases, the J end lost 0 bases, and 11 bases lay between the germline ends. Germline V lookup: CDR1 SEHNR, CDR2 FQNEAQ (reference sequence). The CDR3 has 15 residues. The CDR3 DNA reads TGTGCCAGCAGCCAACCAGAACACTCTGGAAACACCATATATTTT. It encodes CASSQPEHSGNTIYF.

This clonotype occurred a few times. The chain uses TRBV28 and TRBJ2-3; 9 positions match TRBD2. V lost 5 bases and J lost 3; bases outside the gene matches: 12. The CDR3 loop spans 17 amino acids. The V gene's germline CDR1 is MDHEN and CDR2 SYDVKM. Here the CDR3 reads CASSLRRAGGRTDTQYF. The CDR3 nucleotides read TGTGCCAGCAGTCTCCGTCGGGCGGGAGGGAGAACAGATACGCAGTATTTT.

This clonotype came up a few times. CDR3 sequence: CASSFGGVGSGELFF. The DNA for the CDR3 is TGTGCCAGCAGCTTCGGGGGAGTAGGGTCCGGGGAGCTGTTTTTT. The rearrangement joins TRBV5-4 to TRBJ2-2, with D tentatively TRBD2 (6 bases). CDR3 length equals 15 residues. Germline CDR1 reads SGHNT; CDR2 reads YYREEE (reference sequence). Trimming pared 2 bases from V and 6 bases from J, leaving 14 bases between.

There are a few counts of this clonotype. V gene TRBV18 combines with J gene TRBJ1-2; D uncertain. V shed 0 bases and J shed 8 bases, with 10 bases lying between them. CDR1 is KGHSH, CDR2 LQKENI, per germline. The CDR3 is 13 amino acids. The CDR3 is CASSPPPGGGYTF. The CDR3 nucleotides read TGTGCCAGCTCACCACCACCTGGCGGGGGCTACACCTTC. Full variable domain (outside the CDR3, taken from reference TRBV18 and TRBJ1-2): NAGVMQNPRHLVRRRGQEARLRCSPMKGHSHVYWYRQLPEEGLKFMVYLQKENIIDESGMPKERFSAEFPKEGPSILRIQQVVRGDSAAYFCASSPPPGGGYTFGSGTRLTVV.

J is TRBJ1-2 and V is TRBV29-1; 10 nucleotides agree with TRBD1. This CDR3 spans 13 amino acids. With V trimmed by 7 bases and J by 5 bases, 7 bases remained unmatched. Germline V gives CDR1 SQVTM, CDR2 ANQGSEA. CDR3 bases: TGCAGCGGTACGACAGGGGGCGATTATGGCTACACCTTC. Encoded protein: CSGTTGGDYGYTF.

The chain carries TRBV6-2 or TRBV6-3 and TRBJ2-3; TRBD2 might be the D (5 bases). The CDR3 contains 15 residues. Per germline, CDR1 MNHEY and CDR2 SVGEGT. V was clipped by 0 bases and J by 2 bases, with 9 bases between them. CDR3 loop: CASSYSEGNTDTQYF. The CDR3 nucleotides read TGTGCCAGCAGTTACTCCGAGGGCAACACAGATACGCAGTATTTT.